Described below is a single T cell receptor (beta chain) sequence and its context. Antigen unknown. Every isolated RNA sample was fully reverse transcribed, so sequencing captured expressed TCRB transcripts. Sequenced by immunoSEQ multiplex PCR; TCRdb stores in-frame clones only, minus some. This sample has around 20,000 clones, with roughly two thirds found just once. The germline V gene has CDR1 SQVTM and CDR2 ANQGSEA. Between the trimmed V and J ends, which lost 5 bases and 1 base, there was a span of 14 bases. The CDR3 loop spans 14 amino acids. This specimen comes from a study of beta chain features in type 1 diabetes. General study results and limits: Equally in patients and controls, PCR might preferentially amplify shorter templates. Significant though moderate, a shortening of TCRB CDR3s appeared in all four CD4+ subsets of Type 1 diabetes patients.

The rearrangement joins TRBV29-1 to TRBJ1-1, with a weak D call TRBD1 (5 bases). This TCR was sampled from a man aged 18-30 years with type 1 diabetes. Sequencing used Tregs from blood. The CDR3 spells CSVNRMAKNTEAFF. DNA of the CDR3: TGCAGCGTTAACAGGATGGCGAAGAACACTGAAGCTTTCTTT. Based on the CDR3 plus reference TRBV29-1 and TRBJ1-1, the full variable domain is SAVISQKPSRDICQRGTSLTIQCQVDSQVTMMFWYRQQPGQSLTLIATANQGSEATYESGFVIDKFPISRPNLTFSTLTVSNMSPEDSSIYLCSVNRMAKNTEAFFGQGTRLTVV.